Each of the 17 T cell receptor beta chains below was sequenced from the same sample in a study of blood T cells in healthy people across ages. Then a second PCR, running about 6 to 12 cycles, was carried out with a sample-barcoded 5' primer and a J-beta primer mix. In TCRdb, the 5' RACE reads were re-called with MiXCR into one record per CDR3 protein. Of some 710,000 distinct CDR3 sequences listed, approximately 21% are singletons. The sample was blood. The receptors were gathered from a man between 65 and 79 years old in good health.

CDR3 in DNA: TGTGCCAGCAGTCAACAGGGGGCCGATCAGCCCCAGCATTTT. Protein: CASSQQGADQPQHF. The rearrangement joins TRBV12-3 or TRBV12-4 to TRBJ1-5; TRBD1 matches 9 bases. J lost 5 bases, V lost 5 bases, and 4 bases had no gene match. The CDR3 length is 14 residues.

This clonotype has only a few counts. The chain carries TRBV7-7 and TRBJ2-7; 12 bases match TRBD2. Germline trimming cut 5 bases from V and 3 bases from J; bases unmatched to any gene: 5. Germline CDR1 and CDR2: SSHAT and FNYEAQ (reference sequence). CDR3 length equals 15 residues. The chain's CDR3 is CASSPGLAGIYEQYF. CDR3 DNA: TGTGCCAGCAGCCCCGGACTAGCGGGGATCTACGAGCAGTACTTC.

In this sample, this clonotype turned up many times. The V and J genes are TRBV3-1 and TRBJ2-3; 12 nucleotides match TRBD2. Germline loops: CDR1 LGHDT, CDR2 YNNKEL (reference sequence). The CDR3 extends over 17 amino acids. V was clipped by 4 bases and J by 4 bases; unmatched bases: 9. CDR3 in amino acids: CASSPHLTSGGADTQYF. The DNA of the CDR3 is TGTGCCAGCAGCCCCCACCTGACTAGCGGGGGTGCAGATACGCAGTATTTT.

The genes are TRBV6-5 and TRBJ2-3, with D possibly TRBD1 on 5 matching bases. This CDR3 is 13 amino acids long. Germline values: CDR1 MNHEY, CDR2 SVGAGI. The V and J ends lost 4 bases and 4 bases respectively, with 9 bases between them. DNA of the CDR3: TGTGCCAGCAGTTGGGGCGACGCAGATACGCAGTATTTT. This codes for CASSWGDADTQYF.

This clonotype was detected only a few times. The V call is TRBV12-3 or TRBV12-4, the J call TRBJ2-3; no definite D call. This CDR3 is 12 amino acids long. The V end lost 5 bases, the J end lost 3 bases, and 6 bases lay between the germline ends. CDR3 nucleotides: TGTGCCAGCAGTCCCGAAACAGATACGCAGTATTTT. It is translated as CASSPETDTQYF.

The chain employs TRBV11-2 and TRBJ1-3; D is unclear. Germline values: CDR1 SGHAT, CDR2 FQNNGV. This CDR3 is built from 14 residues. V was clipped by 5 bases and J by 1 base, with 9 bases between them. This CDR3 reads CASSLYQSGNTIYF. The CDR3 nucleotides are TGTGCCAGCAGCCTTTATCAATCTGGAAACACCATATATTTT.

This clonotype turned up a few times. The rearrangement links TRBV12-3 or TRBV12-4 to TRBJ1-3; the D gene is possibly TRBD1 (5 bases). This CDR3 comprises 16 residues. V was trimmed by 5 bases and J by 2 bases, leaving 16 bases between them. Written as DNA, the CDR3 is TGTGCCAGCAGTCCCGCAGGGTTCGCTGCTGGAAACACCATATATTTT. Amino acids: CASSPAGFAAGNTIYF.

The table lists this clonotype with a few counts. The V call is TRBV5-1, the J call TRBJ2-2; D ambiguous. The CDR3 totals 16 residues. The germline CDR1 and CDR2 sequences are SGHRS and YFSETQ. V dropped 0 bases and J dropped 2 bases, with 11 bases sitting between them. CDR3 region: CASSLAPWENTGELFF. DNA of the CDR3: TGCGCCAGCAGCTTGGCTCCCTGGGAAAACACCGGGGAGCTGTTTTTT.

There are a few counts of this clonotype. This chain joins TRBV20-1 and TRBJ2-5; D remains unclear. This CDR3 has 13 residues. Per germline, CDR1 DFQATT and CDR2 SNEGSKA (reference sequence). With 3 bases removed from V and 1 base from J, the gap between germline ends came to 9 bases. DNA for the CDR3: TGCAGTGCTAGGGCGACTCCCCAAGAGACCCAGTACTTC. Its protein product is CSARATPQETQYF.

The chain joins TRBV12-3 or TRBV12-4 to TRBJ1-6; 7 nucleotides line up with TRBD1. Trimming removed 3 bases from V and 7 bases from J; junction bases left unmatched: 3. This CDR3 has 14 residues. In DNA form, the CDR3 reads TGTGCCAGCAGTTTTCAGGGGGGGAATTCACCCCTCCACTTT. Its protein product is CASSFQGGNSPLHF.

The J gene is TRBJ1-2, the V gene TRBV29-1, with 9 positions matching TRBD1. The CDR3 spans 13 residues. With V trimmed by 7 bases and J by 7 bases, 10 bases remained unmatched. Germline V gene lookup returns CDR1 SQVTM and CDR2 ANQGSEA. CDR3 DNA: TGCAGCGCCGAGCGGGACAGGGACGCTGGCTACACCTTC. It yields the protein CSAERDRDAGYTF.

The CDR3 DNA reads TGTGCGGCCCGGGCTAGCGGCTCCTACGAGCAGTACTTC. This translates into CAARASGSYEQYF. The rearrangement links TRBV27 to TRBJ2-1, with 7 positions matching TRBD2. The tail of the sequence fits TRBJ2-7 better, so the J call may be wrong. Germline V gives CDR1 MNHEY, CDR2 SMNVEV (reference sequence). The CDR3 is 13 residues long.

V gene TRBV29-1 combines with J gene TRBJ1-4; D unclear. The length of the CDR3 is 10 residues. Looked up from germline, CDR1 is SQVTM and CDR2 is ANQGSEA. With 7 bases removed from V and 5 bases from J, the gap between germline ends came to 5 bases. The CDR3 DNA reads as TGCAGCGCAATAAATGAAAAACTGTTTTTT. This sequence encodes CSAINEKLFF.

This clonotype was detected once. This rearrangement joins TRBV29-1 to TRBJ1-1; 7 nucleotides align to TRBD1. V shed 3 bases and J 5 bases; nucleotides not matched to a gene: 9. Germline V gene data show CDR1 as SQVTM and CDR2 as ANQGSEA. The CDR3 spans 14 residues. CDR3 protein: CSVDLDRARTEAFF. CDR3 nucleotide sequence: TGCAGCGTTGATCTAGACAGGGCGAGGACTGAAGCTTTCTTT.

The chain combines TRBV4-1 with TRBJ2-5; D unresolved. The CDR3 is 13 amino acids. The V and J ends lost 1 base and 5 bases respectively, with 8 bases between them. The germline gives CDR1 MGHRA, CDR2 YSYEKL. In nucleotides, the CDR3 is TGCGCCAGCAGCCAAGGTCGGCTGGAGACCCAGTACTTC. It is translated as CASSQGRLETQYF.

This clonotype was counted a few times. Because the CDR3 is missing its conserved closing phenylalanine or tryptophan, this is likely a read error. This chain connects TRBV7-2 to TRBJ2-5; a weak D match, TRBD2 (5 bases). Germline V gene lookup returns CDR1 SGHTA and CDR2 FQGNSA. The CDR3 runs 12 residues. The CDR3 DNA is TGTGCTCCTCCGTGGGGAATTGGGGAGCAGTACGTC. Amino acid sequence: CAPPWGIGEQYV.

The chain couples TRBV7-9 to TRBJ2-7; TRBD2 might be the D (6 bases). The CDR3 spans 16 residues. Germline CDR1 and CDR2: SEHNR and FQNEAQ (reference sequence). Trimming cost V 2 bases and J 4 bases, with 18 bases left between them. In DNA form, the CDR3 reads TGTGCCAGCAGCTTACTGATTTGGGGAGGTGATTACGAGCAGTACTTC. Protein product: CASSLLIWGGDYEQYF.